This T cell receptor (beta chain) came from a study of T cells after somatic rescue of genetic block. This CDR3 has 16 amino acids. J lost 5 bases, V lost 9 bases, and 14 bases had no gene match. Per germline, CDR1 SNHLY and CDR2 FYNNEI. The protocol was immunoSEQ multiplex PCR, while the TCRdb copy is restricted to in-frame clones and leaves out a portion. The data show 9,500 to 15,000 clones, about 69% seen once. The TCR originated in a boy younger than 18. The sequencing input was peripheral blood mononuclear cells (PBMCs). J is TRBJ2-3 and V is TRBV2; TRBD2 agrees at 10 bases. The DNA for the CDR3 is TGTGCCAGTAGTTCGGGAAGCGGGGGGGCGGGAGATACGCAGTATTTT. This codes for CASSSGSGGAGDTQYF. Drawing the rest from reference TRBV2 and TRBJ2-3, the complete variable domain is EPEVTQTPSHQVTQMGQEVILRCVPISNHLYFYWYRQILGQKVEFLVSFYNNEISEKSEIFDDQFSVERPDGSNFTLKIRSTKLEDSAMYFCASSSGSGGAGDTQYFGPGTRLTVL.